One and the same sample provided the 10 T cell receptor beta chains below, sequenced in a study of blood T cell repertoires in COVID-19. The table came from immunoSEQ multiplex PCR; TCRdb's copy has only in-frame clones and leaves some out. The sample records 68,000 or so clones, 70% to 90% being singletons. The sequenced material came from peripheral blood. Receptors originate from a man aged 45-65 years with acute or convalescent COVID-19.

Only one count was recorded for this clone. The V call is TRBV2, the J call TRBJ2-2, with D possibly being TRBD2 (6 bases). Trimming removed 7 bases at V and 0 bases at J, with 12 bases between. This CDR3 spans 15 amino acids. CDR1 is SNHLY, CDR2 FYNNEI, per germline. The CDR3 is CASTGDSANTGELFF. CDR3 in DNA: TGTGCCAGCACGGGGGACTCCGCGAACACCGGGGAGCTGTTTTTT.

The V gene is TRBV5-1, the J gene TRBJ1-5, with no clear D. There are 16 residues in the CDR3. Germline V gene sequence: CDR1 SGHRS, CDR2 YFSETQ. The V end lost 1 base, the J end lost 0 bases, and 11 bases lay between the germline ends. The CDR3 nucleotides are TGCGCCAGCAGCTTGTTTCCCCTTAATAGCAATCAGCCCCAGCATTTT. Protein product: CASSLFPLNSNQPQHF.

The chain joins TRBV27 to TRBJ1-6; TRBD1 matches 9 bases. CDR1 and CDR2 (germline): MNHEY, SMNVEV (reference sequence). The CDR3 length is 16 residues. Trimming took 5 bases from V and 11 from J; bases not matched to a gene: 13. The DNA for the CDR3 is TGTGCCAGCAGTCTGATGGTAGGGACAGGGAGACCACCCCTCCACTTT. It codes for CASSLMVGTGRPPLHF.

J is TRBJ2-1 and V is TRBV7-3; D not certain. V was pared by 3 bases and J by 1 base, with 4 bases between. The CDR3 is 13 amino acids. From germline, CDR1 is SGHTA and CDR2 FQGTGA. The CDR3 DNA reads TGTGCCAGCAGCTTTTCGTCCTACAATGAGCAGTTCTTC. Protein product: CASSFSSYNEQFF.

The chain combines TRBV13 with TRBJ2-4; D is uncertain. V lost 5 bases and J lost 4, with 15 bases in between. The CDR3 is made up of 15 amino acids. In germline, CDR1 is PRHDT, CDR2 FYEKMQ (reference sequence). CDR3 DNA: TGTGCCAGCAGCGCCCTCGTCGGCGGAAAAAACATTCAGTACTTC. The encoded protein is CASSALVGGKNIQYF.

J is TRBJ2-1 and V is TRBV15, with 15 bases lining up with TRBD2. The V and J ends lost 5 bases and 8 bases, in that order; junction bases with no gene match: 1. Germline V CDR1 and CDR2: LNHNV, YYDKDF (reference sequence). The CDR3 is 14 amino acids. The CDR3 loop is CATSGLAGGDEQFF. The CDR3 nucleotides are TGTGCCACCAGCGGACTAGCGGGAGGGGATGAGCAGTTCTTC.

The chain combines TRBV18 with TRBJ1-5, with TRBD1 identical over 10 bases. Looked up from germline, CDR1 is KGHSH and CDR2 is LQKENI. V trimming: 4 bases; J trimming: 2 bases; junction bases outside the gene matches: 2. The CDR3 covers 15 residues. CDR3 in amino acids: CASSLGTGGNQPQHF. For the CDR3, the DNA is TGTGCCAGCTCACTAGGGACAGGGGGCAATCAGCCCCAGCATTTT.

This clone was observed once. The chain uses TRBV7-8 and TRBJ1-2; D possibly corresponds to TRBD1 (5 bases). Trimming took 3 bases from V and 2 from J, leaving 7 bases between them. Germline V gives CDR1 SGHVS, CDR2 FQNEAQ. The length of the CDR3 is 13 residues. The CDR3 DNA reads as TGTGCCAGCAGCTTTGGGGCCAACTATGGCTACACCTTC. It specifies CASSFGANYGYTF.

The chain recombines TRBV24-1 with TRBJ2-5; 9 nucleotides agree with TRBD1. CDR3 length equals 16 residues. V shed 5 bases and J 4 bases; nucleotides not matched to a gene: 10. Germline assignment: CDR1 KGHDR and CDR2 SFDVKD. This chain's CDR3 is CATSVPTGGLRETQYF. As DNA, the CDR3 is TGTGCCACCAGTGTACCGACAGGGGGGTTGCGAGAGACCCAGTACTTC.

The J gene is TRBJ1-2, the V gene TRBV6-4; D remains ambiguous. Between the trimmed V and J ends, which lost 6 bases and 1 base, there was a span of 21 bases. Germline CDR1 reads MRHNA; CDR2 reads SNTAGT. CDR3 length: 17 amino acids. Written as DNA, the CDR3 is TGTGCCAGCAGGGACGACACCCCGACGATACTTAACTATGGCTACACCTTC. This translates into CASRDDTPTILNYGYTF.